Presented here are 27 T cell receptor beta chains from one specimen sequenced in a study of OX40 agonist ivuxolimab in advanced cancers. The protocol was immunoSEQ multiplex PCR, while the TCRdb copy is restricted to in-frame clones and leaves out a portion. This sample carries 40,000 to 50,000 clones, about 86% of them seen once, and the ten largest clones take about a third. This specimen consisted of CD4+ or CD8+ T cells sorted from blood, obtained in a trial of the OX40 agonist ivuxolimab. These receptors were collected from an adult with an advanced solid tumor such as melanoma, head and neck, liver or kidney cancer.

This clone was observed a few times. V is TRBV19 and J is TRBJ2-2, with D possibly being TRBD1 or TRBD2 (5 bases each). Trimming pared 8 bases from V and 4 bases from J, leaving 11 bases between. This CDR3 has 13 residues. Germline V gives CDR1 LNHDA, CDR2 SQIVND (reference sequence). This CDR3 reads CASFEGFTGELFF. The CDR3 DNA reads TGTGCCAGTTTCGAGGGGTTCACCGGGGAGCTGTTTTTT.

The chain employs TRBV19 and TRBJ2-5, with a weak D call TRBD1 (7 bases). There are 14 residues in the CDR3. The germline gives CDR1 LNHDA, CDR2 SQIVND (reference sequence). V was shortened by 5 bases and J by 5 bases, with 15 bases between the two germline ends. The CDR3 is CASSGGGGWETQYF. The CDR3 coding sequence is TGTGCCAGTAGTGGAGGGGGCGGTTGGGAGACCCAGTACTTC.

V is TRBV5-1 and J is TRBJ2-7; 11 nucleotides agree with TRBD1. Germline CDR1 reads SGHRS; CDR2 reads YFSETQ. After removal of 4 bases from V and 6 bases from J, the junction contained 6 bases not matched to a gene. CDR3 length equals 14 residues. This CDR3 is CASSISGTGGEQYF. The CDR3 nucleotides are TGCGCCAGCAGCATATCCGGGACAGGGGGCGAGCAGTACTTC.

The chain has TRBV10-3 and TRBJ2-1, with D tentatively TRBD2 (5 bases). Looked up from germline, CDR1 is ENHRY and CDR2 is SYGVKD. The CDR3 has 12 amino acids. Deletions cut 3 bases from V and 7 bases from J, with 7 bases between. Written as DNA, the CDR3 is TGTGCCATCAGTGACAGGAGGAATGAGCAGTTCTTC. It codes for CAISDRRNEQFF.

The rearrangement links TRBV7-3 to TRBJ1-1, with 7 bases identical to TRBD1. From germline, CDR1 is SGHTA and CDR2 FQGTGA. CDR3 length: 15 residues. Trimming cost V 8 bases and J 1 base; bases outside gene matches: 10. In DNA form, the CDR3 reads TGTGCCAGCTCCCCCGGGGGACAGCCGAACACTGAAGCTTTCTTT. Amino acids: CASSPGGQPNTEAFF.

The chain links TRBV10-3 to TRBJ1-2, with 7 positions matching TRBD1. V lost 10 bases and J lost 1; bases outside the gene matches: 3. Germline loops: CDR1 ENHRY, CDR2 SYGVKD. The CDR3 runs to 12 residues. CDR3 nucleotide sequence: TGTGCCACGTGGGACAGTAACTATGGCTACACCTTC. It encodes CATWDSNYGYTF.

There are a few counts of this clone. CDR3 sequence reads: CASSRGGSRGEQYF. CDR3 sequence (DNA): TGTGCCAGCAGCCGAGGGGGCTCCAGGGGCGAGCAGTACTTC. This chain uses TRBV14 with TRBJ2-7; TRBD1 matches 7 bases. The V and J ends lost 4 bases and 6 bases, in that order; junction bases with no gene match: 9. From germline, CDR1 is SGHDN and CDR2 FVKESK. The CDR3 has 14 residues.

The rearrangement joins TRBV10-2 to TRBJ2-1, with unresolved D. The CDR3 totals 13 residues. V lost 6 bases and J lost 9, with 15 bases in between. The germline V gene encodes CDR1 WSHSY and CDR2 SAAADI. DNA for the CDR3: TGCGCCAGCAGCGCGAGCGCCCTCCCTGAGCAGTTCTTC. Amino acid sequence: CASSASALPEQFF.

This chain links TRBV6-6 with TRBJ2-7; TRBD1 or TRBD2 may be the D gene (5 bases each). The V and J ends lost 7 bases and 6 bases respectively, with 19 bases between them. The germline gives CDR1 MNHNY, CDR2 SVGAGI (reference sequence). The CDR3 totals 14 residues. This chain's CDR3 is CASINRGPTGEQYF. The CDR3 DNA reads as TGTGCCAGCATTAACCGGGGCCCTACCGGCGAGCAGTACTTC.

The chain combines TRBV6-1 with TRBJ2-3; D ambiguous. This CDR3 contains 13 residues. V dropped 2 bases and J dropped 2 bases, with 5 bases sitting between them. The germline V gene has CDR1 MNHNS and CDR2 SASEGT. The DNA for the CDR3 is TGTGCCAGCAGTGAATTCTACACAGATACGCAGTATTTT. Residues: CASSEFYTDTQYF.

The chain has TRBV4-1 and TRBJ2-7, with a weak D call TRBD1 (6 bases). This CDR3 is 14 amino acids long. V lost 2 bases and J lost 2, with 10 bases in between. Germline V CDR1 and CDR2: MGHRA, YSYEKL. The CDR3 DNA follows: TGCGCCAGCAGCCAACCTGGACAGACCTACGAGCAGTACTTC. It is translated as CASSQPGQTYEQYF.

V usage is TRBV5-8 and J usage is TRBJ2-5; a possible D gene is TRBD2 (6 bases). The V gene lost 5 bases and the J gene lost 4 bases, with 18 bases spanning the gap. The CDR3 has 15 residues. The germline V gene has CDR1 SGHTS and CDR2 YDEGEE. CDR3 in DNA: TGTGCCAGCAGAACGGGTTTGGGACTGGCAGAGACCCAGTACTTC. This translates into CASRTGLGLAETQYF. The entire variable domain, with the rest obtained from reference TRBV5-8 and TRBJ2-5, is as follows: EAGVTQSPTHLIKTRGQQATLRCSPISGHTSVYWYQQALGLGLQFLLWYDEGEERNRGNFPPRFSGRQFPNYSSELNVNALELEDSALYLCASRTGLGLAETQYFGPGTRLLVL.

The chain joins TRBV5-1 to TRBJ2-7; possibly TRBD1 or TRBD2 for D (5 bases each). V lost 4 bases and J lost 3, with 17 bases in between. The CDR3 loop spans 15 amino acids. Germline V gene lookup returns CDR1 SGHRS and CDR2 YFSETQ. CDR3 nucleotides: TGCGCCAGCAGCAGATCCGGGACGTCTAGCTACGAGCAGTACTTC. This encodes CASSRSGTSSYEQYF. The whole variable domain, remainder taken from reference TRBV5-1 and TRBJ2-7, is KAGVTQTPRYLIKTRGQQVTLSCSPISGHRSVSWYQQTPGQGLQFLFEYFSETQRNKGNFPGRFSGRQFSNSRSEMNVSTLELGDSALYLCASSRSGTSSYEQYFGPGTRLTVT.

This clone is a singleton in its sample. The chain recombines TRBV5-4 with TRBJ2-5; TRBD2 matches at 14 bases. J lost 7 bases, V lost 4 bases, and 6 bases had no gene match. The CDR3 has 15 amino acids. Germline assignment: CDR1 SGHNT and CDR2 YYREEE (reference sequence). The CDR3 nucleotides are TGTGCCAGCAGCCCTGGGACTAGCGGGGGCAGGACCCAGTACTTC. Translating it yields CASSPGTSGGRTQYF.

The genes are TRBV2 and TRBJ2-4; possibly TRBD2 for D (6 bases). The CDR3 consists of 15 residues. CDR1 and CDR2 (germline): SNHLY, FYNNEI. The V gene lost 7 bases and the J gene lost 7 bases, with 20 bases spanning the gap. The CDR3 is CASITDRLGGNIQYF. The DNA for the CDR3 is TGTGCCAGCATTACTGATCGACTAGGAGGGAACATTCAGTACTTC.

Points on this clone: Other DNA sequences in the sample encode the same CDR3. V gene TRBV19 combines with J gene TRBJ2-3; 8 nucleotides agree with TRBD2. CDR3 size: 14 residues. The V and J ends lost 5 bases and 0 bases, in that order; junction bases with no gene match: 1. Germline V gives CDR1 LNHDA, CDR2 SQIVND (reference sequence). The CDR3 bases are TGTGCCAGTAGTCGGGGGGGTAGCACAGATACGCAGTATTTT. It is translated as CASSRGGSTDTQYF.

About this clone: The junction does not match germline at one end; this may be a read error. This chain uses TRBV11-2 with TRBJ2-7; 8 bases map to TRBD2. Looked up from germline, CDR1 is SGHAT and CDR2 is FQNNGV. This CDR3 has 12 amino acids. This CDR3 reads CAGGGLTYEQYF. CDR3 nucleotide sequence: TGCGCCGGGGGGGGTCTTACCTACGAGCAGTACTTC.

The chain combines TRBV7-9 with TRBJ2-1; 11 nucleotides line up with TRBD2. Germline V gene lookup returns CDR1 SEHNR and CDR2 FQNEAQ (reference sequence). The CDR3 totals 14 residues. V shed 1 base and J 9 bases; nucleotides not matched to a gene: 2. In nucleotides, the CDR3 is TGTGCCAGCAGCTTAGTAGCGGGAGGGGGTGAGCAGTTCTTC. It specifies CASSLVAGGGEQFF.

This chain's CDR3 is CASSFGDREGNQPQHF. CDR3 coding DNA: TGCGCCAGCAGCTTCGGGGACAGGGAGGGCAATCAGCCCCAGCATTTT. V is TRBV5-1 and J is TRBJ1-5; 9 bases align to TRBD1. The CDR3 loop spans 16 amino acids. CDR1 and CDR2 from the germline V gene are SGHRS and YFSETQ. The V gene end was trimmed by 2 bases and the J gene end by 2 bases; junction bases not matched to a gene: 5.

The chain has TRBV28 and TRBJ2-1, with D possibly TRBD2 on 5 matching bases. The CDR3 consists of 14 residues. The V end was cut by 3 bases, the J end by 9 bases, with 15 bases between. CDR1 is MDHEN, CDR2 SYDVKM, per germline. DNA of the CDR3: TGTGCCAGCAGTTTTTTAGTTGGAGGTTCTGAGCAGTTCTTC. This encodes CASSFLVGGSEQFF.

Only a few counts were recorded for this clone. J is TRBJ1-2 and V is TRBV6-5; no definite D call. V was pared by 7 bases and J by 2 bases, with 11 bases between. The CDR3 loop spans 13 amino acids. Germline V lookup: CDR1 MNHEY, CDR2 SVGAGI. The CDR3 coding sequence is TGTGCCAGCACCGAACGCCGGAACTATGGCTACACCTTC. This codes for CASTERRNYGYTF.

The chain joins TRBV21-1 to TRBJ2-5; TRBD1 was called by the table and not checked on the DNA. TRBV21-1 is a documented pseudogene. The CDR3 totals 11 residues. Here the CDR3 reads CASFRGETQYF. The CDR3, as DNA: TGTGCCAGCTTCAGGGGGGAGACCCAGTACTTC.

The gene calls are TRBV18 and TRBJ2-1; D is possibly TRBD2 (6 bases). Germline-derived CDR1 and CDR2 are KGHSH and LQKENI. Trimming pared 6 bases from V and 0 bases from J, leaving 12 bases between. The CDR3 contains 15 residues. The CDR3 protein is CASSPGESSYNEQFF. The DNA for the CDR3 is TGTGCCAGCTCCCCGGGGGAGAGCTCCTACAATGAGCAGTTCTTC.

The CDR3 bases are TGTGCCATCAGTGAGGGTGTTAGCGGGGGGGCCATGTCTCAAGAGACCCAGTACTTC. Translated: CAISEGVSGGAMSQETQYF. The rearrangement uses TRBV10-3 and TRBJ2-5, with 11 bases identical to TRBD2. The V gene's germline CDR1 is ENHRY and CDR2 SYGVKD. The CDR3 contains 19 residues. The V and J ends lost 2 bases and 2 bases, in that order; junction bases with no gene match: 13.

In its sample, this clone was seen once. V gene TRBV9 combines with J gene TRBJ2-5, with D possibly matching TRBD1 (6 bases). CDR3 length: 15 residues. Per germline, CDR1 SGDLS and CDR2 YYNGEE. Trimming pared 3 bases from V and 4 bases from J, leaving 16 bases between. CDR3 protein: CASSAGHGAGETQYF. The CDR3 DNA reads as TGTGCCAGCAGCGCGGGACATGGGGCTGGAGAGACCCAGTACTTC.

This sequence joins TRBV7-9 and TRBJ1-4; TRBD1 aligns across 11 bases. This CDR3 region has 14 residues. Trimming at V came to 6 bases and at J to 8 bases, leaving 5 bases not matched to a gene. Germline loops: CDR1 SEHNR, CDR2 FQNEAQ (reference sequence). The CDR3 is CASSGQGASEKLFF. For the CDR3, the DNA is TGTGCCAGCAGTGGACAGGGGGCGTCAGAAAAACTGTTTTTT. Full variable domain (rest looked up from reference TRBV7-9 and TRBJ1-4): DTGVSQNPRHKITKRGQNVTFRCDPISEHNRLYWYRQTLGQGPEFLTYFQNEAQLEKSRLLSDRFSAERPKGSFSTLEIQRTEQGDSAMYLCASSGQGASEKLFFGSGTQLSVL.

The genes are TRBV2 and TRBJ2-1; 7 bases fit TRBD1. Germline-derived CDR1 and CDR2 are SNHLY and FYNNEI. V lost 8 bases to trimming and J lost 6 bases; unmatched junction nucleotides: 10. The CDR3 is 14 residues long. The CDR3 spells CASSPTTGSNEQFF. As DNA, the CDR3 is TGTGCCAGCTCTCCCACGACAGGGTCCAATGAGCAGTTCTTC.